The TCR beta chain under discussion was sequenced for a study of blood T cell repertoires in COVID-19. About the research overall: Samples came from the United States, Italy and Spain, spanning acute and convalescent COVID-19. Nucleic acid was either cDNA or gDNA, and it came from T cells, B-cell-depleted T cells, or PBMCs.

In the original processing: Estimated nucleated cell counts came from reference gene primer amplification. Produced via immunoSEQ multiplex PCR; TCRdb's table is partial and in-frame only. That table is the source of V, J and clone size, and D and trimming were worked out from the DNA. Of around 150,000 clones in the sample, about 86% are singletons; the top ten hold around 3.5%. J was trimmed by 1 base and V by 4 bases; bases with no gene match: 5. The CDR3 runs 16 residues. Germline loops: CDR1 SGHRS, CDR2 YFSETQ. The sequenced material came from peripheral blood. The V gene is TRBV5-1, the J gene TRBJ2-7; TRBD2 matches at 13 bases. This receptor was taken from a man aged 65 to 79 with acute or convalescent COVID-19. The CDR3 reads CASSPGLAGVSYEQYF. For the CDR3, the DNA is TGCGCCAGCAGCCCTGGACTAGCGGGAGTATCCTACGAGCAGTACTTC.